This T cell receptor beta chain comes out of a study of blood T cell repertoires in COVID-19. Trimming pared 4 bases from V and 2 bases from J, leaving 10 bases between. Per the germline V gene, CDR1 is LNHDA and CDR2 is SQIVND (reference sequence). The CDR3 is 14 residues long. Measured with immunoSEQ multiplex PCR; TCRdb has only the in-frame clones, and not every one. In the table there are tens of thousands of clones, about four fifths of which are singletons. The gene calls are TRBV19 and TRBJ2-3; D possibly corresponds to TRBD1 (6 bases). The TCR comes from a human donor in a cohort sampled during active COVID-19. Sequencing used peripheral blood. CDR3 sequence: CASSRKGDTDTQYF. The CDR3 bases are TGTGCCAGTAGTAGGAAGGGGGACACAGATACGCAGTATTTT.